The 17 T cell receptor beta chains presented below share a single source sample, sequenced in a study of cytomegalovirus exposure and HLA in healthy donors. Researchers ran the PCR with 60 Vbeta and 13 Jbeta primers. Using immunoSEQ multiplex PCR, the repertoire was profiled, and TCRdb retains in-frame clones only, with some absent. The sample lists 310,000 or so clones; 85% to 90% were seen once. Input material: PBMCs. The receptors derive from a woman aged 18-35 years in good health and CMV-seronegative.

J is TRBJ1-1 and V is TRBV2; the match to TRBD1 covers 8 bases. V lost 7 bases, J lost 7 bases, and 17 bases stayed unmatched. The CDR3 runs to 16 residues. The germline CDR1 and CDR2 sequences are SNHLY and FYNNEI. The DNA of the CDR3 is TGTGCCAGCACAGAGGAGTATCGGGACAGGACTAATGAAGCTTTCTTT. It is translated as CASTEEYRDRTNEAFF. Looking up the rest from reference TRBV2 and TRBJ1-1 gives the full variable domain: EPEVTQTPSHQVTQMGQEVILRCVPISNHLYFYWYRQILGQKVEFLVSFYNNEISEKSEIFDDQFSVERPDGSNFTLKIRSTKLEDSAMYFCASTEEYRDRTNEAFFGQGTRLTVV.

This clone was picked up one time. CDR3 DNA: TGCGCCAGCAGCTTCTGGGGGCCTAGCACAGATACGCAGTATTTT. Amino acid sequence: CASSFWGPSTDTQYF. The chain couples TRBV5-1 to TRBJ2-3, with a tentative D call TRBD1 (6 bases). CDR3 length: 15 residues. V lost 2 bases to trimming and J lost 0 bases, with 10 bases between them. Germline V lookup: CDR1 SGHRS, CDR2 YFSETQ. The full variable domain, rest sourced from reference TRBV5-1 and TRBJ2-3, is KAGVTQTPRYLIKTRGQQVTLSCSPISGHRSVSWYQQTPGQGLQFLFEYFSETQRNKGNFPGRFSGRQFSNSRSEMNVSTLELGDSALYLCASSFWGPSTDTQYFGPGTRLTVL.

Comment on this clone: The junction departs from germline at one end; a sequencing error may be responsible. The chain is built from TRBV29-1 and TRBJ1-2, with 9 bases that match TRBD1. The V gene's germline CDR1 is SQVTM and CDR2 ANQGSEA. The CDR3 runs to 13 residues. CDR3 DNA sequence: TGCAACGTTGAACAGGGGGCCATAAGGGGCTACACCTTC. This codes for CNVEQGAIRGYTF.

J is TRBJ2-7 and V is TRBV9; 9 nucleotides match TRBD1. The CDR3 consists of 14 residues. The trim removed 2 bases at V and 5 bases at J, leaving 5 bases unmatched. Germline CDR1 is SGDLS and CDR2 is YYNGEE. The CDR3 DNA reads as TGTGCCAGCAGCGTTGGACAGGGGAAAAACGAGCAGTACTTC. This encodes CASSVGQGKNEQYF.

The chain carries TRBV10-3 and TRBJ1-1, with 7 bases identical to TRBD1. Germline V gene data show CDR1 as ENHRY and CDR2 as SYGVKD. Unmatched junction bases numbered 7, after V lost 11 bases and J lost 1 base. This CDR3 is 13 amino acids long. CDR3 in amino acids: CASGGLPNTEAFF. The DNA of the CDR3 is TGTGCCTCAGGGGGGCTACCGAACACTGAAGCTTTCTTT.

The J gene is TRBJ2-7, the V gene TRBV5-4, with TRBD1 matching over 9 bases. CDR3 length equals 16 residues. V lost 2 bases to trimming and J lost 4 bases; unmatched junction nucleotides: 10. Per the germline V gene, CDR1 is SGHNT and CDR2 is YYREEE (reference sequence). The CDR3 loop is CASSFVRGTGQYEQYF. CDR3 DNA sequence: TGTGCCAGCAGCTTCGTCCGAGGGACAGGGCAGTACGAGCAGTACTTC.

The chain employs TRBV11-3 and TRBJ2-3; 8 bases map to TRBD1. The CDR3 loop spans 15 amino acids. Per the germline V gene, CDR1 is SGHNT and CDR2 is YENEEA. The V gene end was trimmed by 4 bases and the J gene end by 2 bases; junction bases not matched to a gene: 5. The CDR3 DNA sequence: TGTGCCAGCAGCTGGACAGGGACAGACACAGATACGCAGTATTTT. Translating gives CASSWTGTDTDTQYF.

The V and J genes are TRBV5-5 and TRBJ1-1; D possibly corresponds to TRBD1 (6 bases). The V gene's germline CDR1 is SGHKS and CDR2 YYEKEE (reference sequence). This CDR3 comprises 13 residues. V lost 2 bases and J lost 6, with 11 bases in between. CDR3 bases: TGTGCCAGCAGCTTTACAGGGTCCCCTGAAGCTTTCTTT. This sequence encodes CASSFTGSPEAFF. Supplemented by reference TRBV5-5 and TRBJ1-1, the full variable domain reads DAGVTQSPTHLIKTRGQQVTLRCSPISGHKSVSWYQQVLGQGPQFIFQYYEKEERGRGNFPDRFSARQFPNYSSELNVNALLLGDSALYLCASSFTGSPEAFFGQGTRLTVV.

V is TRBV10-3 and J is TRBJ1-1; no clear D gene. The CDR3 totals 14 residues. The germline V and J ends were trimmed by 3 bases and 1 base, with 9 bases remaining between them. CDR1 ENHRY and CDR2 SYGVKD come from the germline V gene. CDR3 region: CAISDPRWNTEAFF. CDR3 in DNA: TGTGCCATCAGTGACCCTCGTTGGAACACTGAAGCTTTCTTT.

The chain links TRBV11-2 to TRBJ2-3, with 12 nucleotides matching TRBD2. Germline V CDR1 and CDR2: SGHAT, FQNNGV. J lost 2 bases, V lost 5 bases, and 14 bases had no gene match. The CDR3 has 19 residues. CDR3: CASSPAPGTSGGTTDTQYF. As DNA, the CDR3 is TGTGCCAGCAGCCCCGCGCCGGGCACTAGCGGGGGGACCACAGATACGCAGTATTTT. The full variable domain, in which reference TRBV11-2 and TRBJ2-3 provide the parts outside the CDR3, is EAGVAQSPRYKIIEKRQSVAFWCNPISGHATLYWYQQILGQGPKLLIQFQNNGVVDDSQLPKDRFSAERLKGVDSTLKIQPAKLEDSAVYLCASSPAPGTSGGTTDTQYFGPGTRLTVL.

The J gene is TRBJ1-4, the V gene TRBV29-1; D is unclear. The CDR3 has 13 amino acids. V lost 3 bases and J lost 3, with 8 bases in between. Per the germline V gene, CDR1 is SQVTM and CDR2 is ANQGSEA. The CDR3 bases are TGCAGCGTTGAGGTGTCGGCTAATGAAAAACTGTTTTTT. It is translated as CSVEVSANEKLFF.

The chain combines TRBV5-6 with TRBJ1-4; D might be TRBD1 (5 bases). Looked up from germline, CDR1 is SGHDT and CDR2 is YYEEEE. This CDR3 region has 16 residues. V lost 2 bases, J lost 1 base, and 12 bases lay in between. CDR3 amino acids: CASSFGGRVTNEKLFF. The CDR3 region has the DNA TGTGCCAGCAGCTTCGGGGGTAGGGTAACTAATGAAAAACTGTTTTTT.

The chain has TRBV7-2 and TRBJ2-7; D is undetermined. Germline loops: CDR1 SGHTA, CDR2 FQGNSA. The CDR3 runs to 11 residues. The germline V and J ends were trimmed by 5 bases and 1 base, with 3 bases remaining between them. CDR3 amino acids: CASSTSYEQYF. The CDR3 region has the DNA TGTGCCAGCAGCACATCCTACGAGCAGTACTTC.

The rearrangement uses TRBV27 and TRBJ1-6; D is ambiguous. Per germline, CDR1 MNHEY and CDR2 SMNVEV (reference sequence). The CDR3 contains 14 residues. Trimming took off 2 bases at V and 7 bases at J, with 9 bases between the two ends. The CDR3 region is CASSLQRVNSPLHF. In DNA form, the CDR3 reads TGTGCCAGCAGTTTACAGCGGGTAAATTCACCCCTCCACTTT.

This chain connects TRBV7-9 to TRBJ2-3; D remains unclear. The CDR3 totals 12 residues. Trimming removed 4 bases at V and 3 bases at J, with 5 bases between. The germline CDR1 and CDR2 sequences are SEHNR and FQNEAQ (reference sequence). CDR3 nucleotides: TGTGCCAGCAGCTCCCCGACAGATACGCAGTATTTT. The encoded protein is CASSSPTDTQYF.

The CDR3 here is CASSFSRDGAEAFF. The CDR3 DNA sequence: TGTGCCAGCAGCTTCAGCAGGGATGGCGCTGAAGCTTTCTTT. The gene calls are TRBV7-9 and TRBJ1-1; D may be TRBD1 (5 bases). The CDR3 spans 14 residues. V lost 3 bases and J lost 6, with 14 bases in between. Germline values: CDR1 SEHNR, CDR2 FQNEAQ (reference sequence).

The rearrangement uses TRBV9 and TRBJ1-2; no clear D. V lost 4 bases and J 2 bases, leaving 24 bases between the germline ends. This CDR3 region has 18 residues. In germline, CDR1 is SGDLS, CDR2 YYNGEE. The CDR3 spells CASSSLSGFGSLNYGYTF. CDR3 nucleotides: TGTGCCAGCAGCTCCCTCTCGGGGTTTGGCTCCCTGAACTATGGCTACACCTTC.